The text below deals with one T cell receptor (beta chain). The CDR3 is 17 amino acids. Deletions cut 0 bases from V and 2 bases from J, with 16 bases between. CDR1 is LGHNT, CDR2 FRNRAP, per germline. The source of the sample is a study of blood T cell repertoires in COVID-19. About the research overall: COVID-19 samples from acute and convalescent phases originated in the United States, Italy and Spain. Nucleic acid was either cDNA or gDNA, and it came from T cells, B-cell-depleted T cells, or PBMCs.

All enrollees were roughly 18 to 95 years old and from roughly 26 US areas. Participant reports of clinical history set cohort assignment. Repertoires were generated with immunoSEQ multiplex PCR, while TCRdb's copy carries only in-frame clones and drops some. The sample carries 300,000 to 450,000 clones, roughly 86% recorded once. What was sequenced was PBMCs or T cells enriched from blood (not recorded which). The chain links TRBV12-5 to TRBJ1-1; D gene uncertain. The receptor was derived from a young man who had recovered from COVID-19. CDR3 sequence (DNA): TGTGCTAGTGGTTTGGTACTATCCCCCGGATTCAACACTGAAGCTTTCTTT. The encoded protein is CASGLVLSPGFNTEAFF. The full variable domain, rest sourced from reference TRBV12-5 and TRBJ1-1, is DARVTQTPRHKVTEMGQEVTMRCQPILGHNTVFWYRQTMMQGLELLAYFRNRAPLDDSGMPKDRFSAEMPDATLATLKIQPSEPRDSAVYFCASGLVLSPGFNTEAFFGQGTRLTVV.